The source of this T cell receptor beta chain is a study of cytomegalovirus exposure and HLA in healthy donors. The study ran its PCR with 60 Vbeta and 13 Jbeta primers. Libraries were prepared by immunoSEQ multiplex PCR; TCRdb keeps only in-frame clonotypes and omits some of them. This listing includes some 80,000 clones. Sequencing was carried out using PBMCs. The TCR originated in a man over 45 in good health and CMV-seropositive.

The CDR3, as DNA: TGTGCCAGCGGACCAGGGAATGAAGCTTTCTTT. This sequence encodes CASGPGNEAFF. The chain is built from TRBV6-6 and TRBJ1-1; D is possibly TRBD1 (5 bases). V shed 8 bases and J shed 7 bases, with 11 bases lying between them. The CDR3 is 11 amino acids. Germline lookup yields CDR1 MNHNY and CDR2 SVGAGI (reference sequence).